This TCR beta chain originates from a study of blood T cell repertoires in COVID-19 (dated by TCRdb to 2020 to 2022). Turning to the overall study: Collaborator samples came from the United States, Italy and Spain and covered acute and convalescent phases of COVID-19. Samples came from the ongoing ImmuneRACE study (first 160 participants) plus 1,254 subjects from 6 global collaborators. Deeply sampled blood TCRbeta repertoires from subjects exposed to, actively infected with, or recovered from COVID-19 were included in the dataset. The material from the prospective study consisted of cDNA or gDNA derived from T cells, B-cell-depleted T cells, or PBMCs. The sample metadata nearly always contained a de-identified subject ID, COVID-19 status, age in years and sex. Where available, HLA class I and class II types were taken from metadata supplied by the sample provider and were not determined by assay-based typing. The repertoires were made available in a free public database intended to serve as a resource for research on the immune response to SARS-CoV-2.

The collaborating institutions used their own protocols to collect whole blood in K2EDTA tubes. For TCRbeta analysis, collaborator samples were shipped as frozen whole blood, as isolated PBMCs, or as DNA extracted from either sample type. Of note for this clone: The antigen this receptor binds is unknown. It has no much larger one-base neighbor in the sample; base qualities were not kept.

Broad study findings and their caveats: The quantity of clinical and demographic metadata differed by source and by participant and was supplied without curation.

Counted from cysteine to phenylalanine, this CDR3 has 13 amino acids. Just the 39-base CDR3 DNA is kept, in frame starting at base 1. From the germline V gene, CDR1 is SQVTM and CDR2 is ANQGSEA. Clipping removes 4 bases from V and 3 bases from J, with 4 as the unmatched junction base count. TCRbeta CDR3 regions were amplified from genomic DNA using the immunoSEQ Assay, a bias-controlled multiplex PCR. In the authors' own workflow: Within the assay, amplification of reference gene primers was used to estimate how many nucleated cells each sample contained. To quantify the absolute abundance of each unique TCRbeta CDR3 rearrangement, sequence reads were collapsed and filtered. For each sample, productive Simpson clonality was calculated as the square root of Simpson's diversity index over productive rearrangements. The immuneACCESS repertoire file appears here via TCRdb, limited to in-frame rearrangements. These files lack a portion of the clones; in checked studies, under half of the deficit traces to unresolved V genes, and the cause of the others is not known. Clonal size and the V and J genes are those of that table, whereas D and trimming came from the DNA. Here the sample has 180,000 or so clones; around nine tenths occur a single time. The ten most abundant clones make up 3.5% to 4.5% of the sample.

The V and J segments used are TRBV29-1 and TRBJ2-7, with 9 bases matching TRBD1. The sample consisted of peripheral blood. This receptor was identified in a man aged 18-30 years with active or convalescent COVID-19. The DNA sequence follows: TGCAGCGTTGCGACAGGGGGATTCTACGAGCAGTACTTC. It encodes CSVATGGFYEQYF.